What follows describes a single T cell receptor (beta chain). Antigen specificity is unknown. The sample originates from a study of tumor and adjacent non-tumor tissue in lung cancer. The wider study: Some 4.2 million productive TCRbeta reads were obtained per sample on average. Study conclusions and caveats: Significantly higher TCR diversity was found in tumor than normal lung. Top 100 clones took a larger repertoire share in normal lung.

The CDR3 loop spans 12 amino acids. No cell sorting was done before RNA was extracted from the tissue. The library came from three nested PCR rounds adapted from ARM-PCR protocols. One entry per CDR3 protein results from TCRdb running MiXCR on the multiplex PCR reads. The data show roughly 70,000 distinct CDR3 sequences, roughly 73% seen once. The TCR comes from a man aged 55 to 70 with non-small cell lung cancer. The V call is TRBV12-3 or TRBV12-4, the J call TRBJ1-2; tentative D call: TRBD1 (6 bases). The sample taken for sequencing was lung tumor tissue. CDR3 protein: CANSPDRNGYTF. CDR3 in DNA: TGTGCTAACAGCCCGGACAGAAATGGCTACACCTTC.